Detailed here is one TCR beta chain. Its antigen is as yet unknown. V lost 4 bases and J 7 bases, leaving 17 bases between the germline ends. Germline CDR1 is SQVTM and CDR2 is ANQGSEA. The CDR3 extends over 13 amino acids. This sample is part of a study of cytomegalovirus exposure and HLA in healthy donors. Points from the study as a whole: Exclusion as indistinguishable affected some V segments, including TRBV6-2 and TRBV6-3. Analysis was carried out at a later point, and it linked a missense DCLRE1C variant to TCR beta V- and J-gene trimming. The only immune exposure information that was available was CMV serostatus. Researchers counted around 180 TCR beta chains as cytomegalovirus-associated.

Vbeta (60) and Jbeta (13) primers were used in the PCR. Some clones are missing from TCRdb's copy, which holds only in-frame ones; the method was immunoSEQ multiplex PCR. Of 150,000 to 200,000 clones in the sample, 77% were seen once. The sample comprised PBMCs. The clonotype comes from a middle-aged woman in good health and CMV-seropositive. The gene calls are TRBV29-1 and TRBJ2-7; a possible D gene is TRBD1 (6 bases). The CDR3 is CSVVDRPSGEQYF. CDR3 bases: TGCAGCGTTGTAGACAGGCCTTCTGGTGAGCAGTACTTC.